This TCR beta chain was recorded in a study of control samples from healthy donors and cancer patients (dated by TCRdb to the early 2020s). To prepare the library, the immunoSEQ multiplex PCR assay was applied. TCRdb limited this immuneACCESS table to in-frame rearrangements with V and J called. A share of clones is missing; checked studies link under half to unresolved V genes, and the rest is unexplained. The sample profile shows 150,000 to 200,000 clones; 85% to 95% of them were found once. 1.3% to 1.5% of the sample is held by the ten biggest clonotypes. This clone occurred once. This receptor's antigen is unknown. Per-nucleotide qualities are absent, and no much larger clonotype sits a single base away. Sequencing was carried out using blood. This clonotype was sampled from a woman under 30 in good health.

The DNA reads TGTGCCAGCAGTTCCTTAGGGTCCTACGAGCAGTACTTC. Its protein is CASSSLGSYEQYF. This receptor chain uses TRBV6-5 and TRBJ2-7, with the D gene call left open. From a lookup of the germline V gene, CDR1 and CDR2 are MNHEY and SVGAGI. V is pared back by 4 bases and J by 1 base, with 8 bases lying between the germline termini. The CDR3 measures 13 amino acids from cysteine to phenylalanine. Kept here is only the CDR3 DNA, which spans 39 bases and is read in frame from base 1.